These T cell receptor beta chains were read from a single sample in a study of blood T cell repertoires in COVID-19. Assay used: immunoSEQ multiplex PCR; TCRdb lists only in-frame clones, some missing. Of a few hundred thousand clones in the sample, around 88% were seen once. The sequenced sample was peripheral blood. Receptors were obtained from a woman in her 70s with COVID-19, enrolled during active disease. Both conserved end residues are part of each CDR3. The D gene is left open where the match is weak. Not all rows give a size; the values are once, few, many and, for expanded clones, a class.

cdr3_length: 15; d_call: NA; j_call: TRBJ1-4; clone_size: NA; v_call: TRBV7-2; cdr3_nt: TGTGCCAGCAGCCGTAGAGTGTCCACGGATGAAAAACTGTTTTTT; cdr3_aa: CASSRRVSTDEKLFF
cdr3_length: 13; d_call: NA; j_call: TRBJ2-4; clone_size: few; v_call: TRBV3-1/TRBV3-2; cdr3_nt: TGTGCCAGCAGCCCATCAACAGGAACCATTCAGTACTTC; cdr3_aa: CASSPSTGTIQYF
cdr3_length: 16; d_call: TRBD1; j_call: TRBJ2-7; clone_size: NA; v_call: TRBV7-2; cdr3_nt: TGTGCCAGCAGCTTAGCCCCGGACAGGGGTTTCCAGGGCGAGTACTTC; cdr3_aa: CASSLAPDRGFQGEYF
cdr3_length: 16; d_call: TRBD1; j_call: TRBJ1-4; clone_size: NA; v_call: TRBV28; cdr3_nt: TGTGCCAGCAGTCCTCTCAGGGGGGCAACTAATGAAAAACTGTTTTTT; cdr3_aa: CASSPLRGATNEKLFF
cdr3_length: 16; d_call: TRBD1; j_call: TRBJ2-2; clone_size: NA; v_call: TRBV30; cdr3_nt: TGTGCCTGTCTAACCACAGGGGGCGCTCGGACCGGGGAGCTGTTTTTT; cdr3_aa: CACLTTGGARTGELFF
cdr3_length: 14; d_call: TRBD1; j_call: TRBJ2-7; clone_size: once; v_call: TRBV5-4; cdr3_nt: TGTGCCAGCAGCGGGGGGGACAGGGGCTACGAGCAGTACTTC; cdr3_aa: CASSGGDRGYEQYF
cdr3_length: 15; d_call: TRBD1; j_call: TRBJ2-7; clone_size: NA; v_call: TRBV5-1; cdr3_nt: TGCGCCAGCAGCGTATCCGGGACAGGGGGCTACGAGCAGTACTTC; cdr3_aa: CASSVSGTGGYEQYF
cdr3_length: 15; d_call: NA; j_call: TRBJ2-2; clone_size: NA; v_call: TRBV6-5; cdr3_nt: TGTGCCATTCCAGAAGGTGCAGGATACACCGGGGAGCTGTTTTTT; cdr3_aa: CAIPEGAGYTGELFF
cdr3_length: 14; d_call: TRBD1; j_call: TRBJ1-2; clone_size: NA; v_call: TRBV12-5; cdr3_nt: TGTGCTAGTGGTTTCGGGACAGGCTCTTTTGGCTACACCTTC; cdr3_aa: CASGFGTGSFGYTF
cdr3_length: 15; d_call: TRBD1; j_call: TRBJ1-5; clone_size: NA; v_call: TRBV12-5; cdr3_nt: TGTGCTAGTGGTTCCGGGACAGGGGCTAATCAGCCCCAGCATTTT; cdr3_aa: CASGSGTGANQPQHF
cdr3_length: 12; d_call: NA; j_call: TRBJ1-1; clone_size: NA; v_call: TRBV2; cdr3_nt: TGTGCCAGCAGTGAACAGGGTTGGGCGGCTTTCTTT; cdr3_aa: CASSEQGWAAFF
cdr3_length: 14; d_call: TRBD1; j_call: TRBJ2-1; clone_size: NA; v_call: TRBV30; cdr3_nt: TGTGCCTGGAGCCTGAAGGGGGCCTGGGGTGAGCAGTTCTTC; cdr3_aa: CAWSLKGAWGEQFF
cdr3_length: 16; d_call: TRBD1; j_call: TRBJ1-2; clone_size: NA; v_call: TRBV19; cdr3_nt: TGTGCCAGTAGTATGGGACAGGGGGTTTACGTCTATGGCTACACCTTC; cdr3_aa: CASSMGQGVYVYGYTF
cdr3_length: 18; d_call: NA; j_call: TRBJ1-6; clone_size: NA; v_call: TRBV3-1/TRBV3-2; cdr3_nt: TGTGCCAGCAGCCAAGACCACTACTTCCCCCGCTATAATTCACCCCTCCACTTT; cdr3_aa: CASSQDHYFPRYNSPLHF
cdr3_length: 16; d_call: NA; j_call: TRBJ1-1; clone_size: NA; v_call: TRBV4-1; cdr3_nt: TGCGCCAGCAGCCATGGGCGGGCCGCCGTGAACACTGAAGCTTTCTTT; cdr3_aa: CASSHGRAAVNTEAFF
cdr3_length: 13; d_call: NA; j_call: TRBJ1-2; clone_size: NA; v_call: TRBV5-1; cdr3_nt: TGCGCCAGCAGCTTGGGCGGAAACTATGGCTACACCTTC; cdr3_aa: CASSLGGNYGYTF
cdr3_length: 12; d_call: TRBD1; j_call: TRBJ1-2; clone_size: NA; v_call: TRBV6-6; cdr3_nt: TGTGCCAGCAGTAGACAGGGTGATGGCTACACCTTC; cdr3_aa: CASSRQGDGYTF
cdr3_length: 11; d_call: NA; j_call: TRBJ2-2; clone_size: once; v_call: TRBV30; cdr3_nt: TGTGCCTGGAGTGCTACCGGGGAGCTGTTTTTT; cdr3_aa: CAWSATGELFF
cdr3_length: 14; d_call: NA; j_call: TRBJ2-5; clone_size: NA; v_call: TRBV24-1; cdr3_nt: TGTGCCACCAGTGACCACGGACAGTGGGAGACCCAGTACTTC; cdr3_aa: CATSDHGQWETQYF
cdr3_length: 15; d_call: TRBD1; j_call: TRBJ2-7; clone_size: NA; v_call: TRBV4-1; cdr3_nt: TGCGCCAGCAGCCCAGCGAACACAGGGGCCTACGAGCAGTACTTC; cdr3_aa: CASSPANTGAYEQYF
cdr3_length: 12; d_call: NA; j_call: TRBJ1-5; clone_size: NA; v_call: TRBV12-3/TRBV12-4; cdr3_nt: TGTGCCAGCAGTTTAAAACAGCAGCCCCAGCATTTT; cdr3_aa: CASSLKQQPQHF
cdr3_length: 16; d_call: TRBD1; j_call: TRBJ1-3; clone_size: NA; v_call: TRBV7-2; cdr3_nt: TGTGCCAGCAGCTTCACCCCGGGACAGGGAGGAAACACCATATATTTT; cdr3_aa: CASSFTPGQGGNTIYF
cdr3_length: 13; d_call: NA; j_call: TRBJ1-5; clone_size: NA; v_call: TRBV5-6; cdr3_nt: TGTGCCAGCAGCTTGGTGGCTAATCAGCCCCAGCATTTT; cdr3_aa: CASSLVANQPQHF
cdr3_length: 14; d_call: NA; j_call: TRBJ2-7; clone_size: NA; v_call: TRBV5-4; cdr3_nt: TGTGCCAGCAGCTTAAAGACAGACTCCTACGAGCAGTACTTC; cdr3_aa: CASSLKTDSYEQYF
cdr3_length: 15; d_call: TRBD2; j_call: TRBJ2-5; clone_size: NA; v_call: TRBV5-1; cdr3_nt: TGCGCCAGCAGTTGGCCCGGGACTAACCGAGAGACCCAGTACTTC; cdr3_aa: CASSWPGTNRETQYF
cdr3_length: 16; d_call: TRBD1; j_call: TRBJ2-7; clone_size: NA; v_call: TRBV11-2; cdr3_nt: TGTGCCAGCAGCTTCCCTTTCTGGACAGGGGCCTACGAGCAGTACTTC; cdr3_aa: CASSFPFWTGAYEQYF
cdr3_length: 19; d_call: NA; j_call: TRBJ1-5; clone_size: NA; v_call: TRBV12-5; cdr3_nt: TGTGCTAGTGGTTGGGTGATTGATGGCAGTCCATATAGCAATCAGCCCCAGCATTTT; cdr3_aa: CASGWVIDGSPYSNQPQHF
cdr3_length: 14; d_call: NA; j_call: TRBJ1-6; clone_size: NA; v_call: TRBV10-3; cdr3_nt: TGTGCCATCAGTGATCCAAGGAGTAATTCACCCCTCCACTTT; cdr3_aa: CAISDPRSNSPLHF
cdr3_length: 16; d_call: NA; j_call: TRBJ1-3; clone_size: NA; v_call: TRBV11-2; cdr3_nt: TGTGCCAGCAGCTTAGTAGCAGACCCCTCTGGAAACACCATATATTTT; cdr3_aa: CASSLVADPSGNTIYF
cdr3_length: 15; d_call: TRBD1; j_call: TRBJ1-1; clone_size: NA; v_call: TRBV29-1; cdr3_nt: TGCAGCGTTGCGGGACAGGGCGGATCGAGCACTGAAGCTTTCTTT; cdr3_aa: CSVAGQGGSSTEAFF
cdr3_length: 15; d_call: TRBD1; j_call: TRBJ1-2; clone_size: few; v_call: TRBV18; cdr3_nt: TGTGCCAGCTCACCTGGGACAGGGTCTAACTATGGCTACACCTTC; cdr3_aa: CASSPGTGSNYGYTF
cdr3_length: 15; d_call: NA; j_call: TRBJ2-2; clone_size: NA; v_call: TRBV18; cdr3_nt: TGTGCCAGCTCACCACCGAGCGAAGACACCGGGGAGCTGTTTTTT; cdr3_aa: CASSPPSEDTGELFF
cdr3_length: 14; d_call: TRBD1; j_call: TRBJ1-2; clone_size: NA; v_call: TRBV6-5; cdr3_nt: TGTGCCAGCAGTCCGGACAGGGCAACCTATGGCTACACCTTC; cdr3_aa: CASSPDRATYGYTF
cdr3_length: 17; d_call: TRBD1; j_call: TRBJ2-3; clone_size: NA; v_call: TRBV24-1; cdr3_nt: TGTGCCACCAGTGGGTGGACAGGGGATACTAGCACAGATACGCAGTATTTT; cdr3_aa: CATSGWTGDTSTDTQYF
cdr3_length: 15; d_call: NA; j_call: TRBJ1-1; clone_size: NA; v_call: TRBV28; cdr3_nt: TGTGCCAGCACCCCCCTCGGGGGTCTGAACACTGAAGCTTTCTTT; cdr3_aa: CASTPLGGLNTEAFF
cdr3_length: 17; d_call: TRBD2; j_call: TRBJ2-3; clone_size: NA; v_call: TRBV5-1; cdr3_nt: TGCGCCAGCAGAGGTCTAGCGGGGGCCATTAGCACAGATACGCAGTATTTT; cdr3_aa: CASRGLAGAISTDTQYF
cdr3_length: 12; d_call: NA; j_call: TRBJ2-5; clone_size: NA; v_call: TRBV29-1; cdr3_nt: TGCAGCGTTCTGACAGACCAAGAGACCCAGTACTTC; cdr3_aa: CSVLTDQETQYF
cdr3_length: 15; d_call: NA; j_call: TRBJ2-7; clone_size: NA; v_call: TRBV3-1/TRBV3-2; cdr3_nt: TGTGCCAGCAGCCAGGGGGACACCGAAACCCACGAGCAGTACTTC; cdr3_aa: CASSQGDTETHEQYF
cdr3_length: 12; d_call: NA; j_call: TRBJ1-2; clone_size: once; v_call: TRBV2; cdr3_nt: TGTGCCAGCAGTGGGGCTGACTATGGCTACACCTTC; cdr3_aa: CASSGADYGYTF
cdr3_length: 17; d_call: TRBD1; j_call: TRBJ1-3; clone_size: NA; v_call: TRBV9; cdr3_nt: TGTGCCAGCAGCGTAGGGGGACAGGCCAACTCTGGAAACACCATATATTTT; cdr3_aa: CASSVGGQANSGNTIYF